Listed below are T cell receptor beta chains from one sample, sequenced in a study of CD8 T cells in ankylosing spondylitis. TCRdb recomputed calls from the 5' RACE reads with MiXCR, one row per CDR3 protein. The table includes about 220,000 distinct CDR3 sequences, about 7% detected once. The sequenced sample was blood, either unsorted or a sorted T cell fraction (not recorded which). The receptors were sampled from a male donor with ankylosing spondylitis. The CDR3 runs from the conserved cysteine through the conserved F or W. Each record gives: V gene, clone size, J gene, D gene, CDR3 DNA, CDR3 protein. A D gene is named only where the DNA matches it firmly. Clone size is shown for a subset of rows, as once, few, many or a class of expanded clone.

>TRBV10-3|many|TRBJ2-7|.
TGTGCCATCAGGGACAGCTCCTACGAGCAGTACTTC
CAIRDSSYEQYF
>TRBV6-4|.|TRBJ1-6|.
TGTGCCAGCAGCCCCGGGGTCGGGAATTCACCCCTCCACTTT
CASSPGVGNSPLHF
>TRBV5-5|.|TRBJ2-3|.
TGTGCCAGCAGCTGGTTGGGGGCCCTAGATACGCAGTATTTT
CASSWLGALDTQYF
>TRBV7-9|many|TRBJ1-1|.
TGTGCCAGCAGTGATTCGGCGCATAACACTGAAGCTTTCTTT
CASSDSAHNTEAFF
>TRBV6-2/TRBV6-3|many|TRBJ2-5|.
TGTGCCAGCAGTGCCCGGGATTACGTGCAAGAGACCCAGTACTTC
CASSARDYVQETQYF
>TRBV24-1|.|TRBJ2-5|.
TGTGCCACCAGTGATTTGGAAGAGAACCAAGAGACCCAGTACTTC
CATSDLEENQETQYF
>TRBV5-1|many|TRBJ2-3|.
TGCGCCAGCAGCTTCAGTACGGGGACGGGAACCGATACGCAGTATTTT
CASSFSTGTGTDTQYF
>TRBV27|few|TRBJ2-7|TRBD2
TGTGCCAGCAGTCCCAGACTAGCGGGAATAAACGAGCAGTACTTC
CASSPRLAGINEQYF
>TRBV6-2/TRBV6-3|many|TRBJ2-3|.
TGTGCCACACACTGGCAGAGCACAGATACGCAGTATTTT
CATHWQSTDTQYF
>TRBV27|.|TRBJ2-1|.
TGTGCCAGCAGATCTGGAAGCTCCTACAATGAGCAGTTCTTC
CASRSGSSYNEQFF
>TRBV12-3/TRBV12-4|many|TRBJ1-2|.
TGTGCCACCTCGGATCATGAACCCCCTCGAGGCTACACCTTC
CATSDHEPPRGYTF
>TRBV27|.|TRBJ1-6|.
TGTGCCAGCATCGCATCGGGAGCTAATTCACCCCTCCACTTT
CASIASGANSPLHF
>TRBV28|many|TRBJ1-1|.
TGTGCCAGCAGTTCCTCTTCGGGCACTGAAGCTTTCTTT
CASSSSSGTEAFF
>TRBV6-6|.|TRBJ2-1|.
TGTGCCAGCAGTCGCGACAGGGAGCAGTTCTTC
CASSRDREQFF
>TRBV7-9|.|TRBJ1-4|.
TGTGCCAGCAGGCCCTCCCCAGGTTCGAAGGAAAAACTGTTTTTT
CASRPSPGSKEKLFF
>TRBV7-9|.|TRBJ2-1|TRBD2
TGTGCCAGCAGCAAACTTGGACTAGCGGGTACCTACAATGAGCAGTTCTTC
CASSKLGLAGTYNEQFF
>TRBV5-1|many|TRBJ1-1|.
TGCGCCAGCAGCTCCACCGGCCTAATGAACACTGAAGCTTTCTTT
CASSSTGLMNTEAFF
>TRBV20-1|.|TRBJ2-1|TRBD2
TGCAGTGCTAGAGCACTAGCGGGGCAGGACAATGAGCAGTTCTTC
CSARALAGQDNEQFF
>TRBV11-2|few|TRBJ1-2|.
TGTGCCAGCAGCCCTTACAGCCGAACCGGGACCTTAAATCAAACTAACTATGGCTACACCTTC
CASSPYSRTGTLNQTNYGYTF
>TRBV4-2|many|TRBJ1-1|TRBD1
TGTGCCAGCAGCCAAAGAGGGACAGGGGGGAACACTGAAGCTTTCTTT
CASSQRGTGGNTEAFF
>TRBV24-1|.|TRBJ2-1|.
TGTGCCACCAGTGAACCAGGGTCCAATGAGCAGTTCTTC
CATSEPGSNEQFF
>TRBV9|many|TRBJ1-2|.
TGTGCCAGCAGCGTCGCAACAGGTCGCGGCTACACCTTC
CASSVATGRGYTF
>TRBV6-5|few|TRBJ1-2|.
TGTGCCAGCAGTTACTCGACAGCTAACTATGGCTACACCTTC
CASSYSTANYGYTF
>TRBV7-2|many|TRBJ1-5|.
TGTGCCAGCAGCTTGGGTACAAGTAATCAGCCCCAGCATTTT
CASSLGTSNQPQHF
>TRBV6-5|.|TRBJ2-5|TRBD2
TGTGCCAGCAGTTACTCGAAACTAGCGGGGCGGAAAGAGACCCAGTACTTC
CASSYSKLAGRKETQYF
>TRBV28|many|TRBJ2-7|.
TGTGCCAGCAGTGAGAAGGGGAGTCTGTACGAGCAGTACTTC
CASSEKGSLYEQYF
>TRBV3-1|many|TRBJ2-7|TRBD2
TGTGCCAGCAGTCTAAACCGGGACTATTCGTCCTACGAGCAGTACTTC
CASSLNRDYSSYEQYF
>TRBV12-3/TRBV12-4|many|TRBJ2-2|.
TGTGCCAGCAGACCGGCCGGTGCCGGGGAGCTGTTTTTT
CASRPAGAGELFF